Included here is one T cell receptor (beta chain) sequence, with context. This receptor's antigen is unknown. There are no base qualities to consult, and no much larger clone falls within one base. Collaborating institutions collected whole blood in K2EDTA tubes following their own protocols. For TCRbeta analysis, collaborators shipped samples as frozen whole blood, isolated PBMCs, or DNA extracted from either of those sample types. TCRbeta CDR3 regions were amplified from genomic DNA by means of the immunoSEQ Assay, a bias-controlled multiplex PCR. On the authors' methods: The number of nucleated cells in each sample was estimated from the amplification of reference gene primers within the assay. To quantify the absolute abundance of each unique TCRbeta CDR3 rearrangement, sequence reads were collapsed and filtered. For each sample, productive Simpson clonality was calculated by taking the square root of Simpson's diversity index across productive rearrangements. Held by TCRdb, this immuneACCESS table contains in-frame sequences only and omits some clones. Under half of the omission traces to an unresolved V gene where checked; the cause of the rest is unknown. For V, J and clone size, that table is used; D and trimming come from the DNA. Recorded for this sample are approximately 130,000 clones; approximately 89% of them occurred a single time. Around 4.7% of the sample belongs to the ten largest clones.

This specimen comes from a study of blood T cell repertoires in COVID-19 (dated by TCRdb to the early 2020s). General notes on the study: The collaborator samples originated in the United States, Italy and Spain and spanned the acute and convalescent phases of COVID-19. Where available, HLA class I and class II types were obtained from metadata supplied by the sample provider rather than from assay-based typing. The samples were drawn from the first 160 participants of the ongoing ImmuneRACE study and from 950 to 1,500 subjects provided by 6 global collaborators. The material from the prospective study consisted of cDNA or gDNA derived from T cells, B-cell-depleted T cells, or PBMCs. The repertoires were released in a freely available public database intended as a resource for research on the immune response to SARS-CoV-2. Nearly every sample came with metadata listing a de-identified subject ID, COVID-19 status, age in years and sex. Subjects who had been exposed to COVID-19, were actively infected with it, or had recovered from it provided the deeply sampled blood TCRbeta repertoires that made up the dataset.

Findings and caveats that apply to the study as a whole: The amount of clinical and demographic metadata varied by source and participant and was provided uncurated.

V and J lose 7 bases and 6 bases, and a span of 12 bases separates them. Measured from the cysteine to the phenylalanine, the CDR3 is 13 residues long. Of all the DNA, just the CDR3 is kept, 39 bases in frame from base 1. Sequenced: peripheral blood. The chain was built from TRBV12-3 or TRBV12-4 and TRBJ2-2; confidence is insufficient to name the D gene. The sequence derives from a human donor in a cohort sampled during active COVID-19. The CDR3 protein sequence reads: CASTAAASGELFF. The bases read TGTGCCAGCACCGCGGCGGCCTCCGGGGAGCTGTTTTTT.